A single sample gave rise to the 13 T cell receptor beta chains below, sequenced in a study of CD4 T cells in relation to SARS-CoV-2 and coronaviruses. Profiled with immunoSEQ multiplex PCR; TCRdb holds only in-frame clones, not every one. The repertoire holds some 19,000 clones, about 73% seen once, with roughly 31% in the top ten. Before the COVID-19 pandemic, during about 2010-2018, CD4+ T cells were taken from unexposed donors. The cells were cultured for around ten days before CD4+ T cells were isolated. The antigens these receptors bind are not known. Sequenced: CD4+ T cells from PBMCs, cultured in vitro. All receptors come from a human donor in good health.

The rearrangement uses TRBV15 and TRBJ1-1; D possibly corresponds to TRBD1 (6 bases). Trimming took off 0 bases at V and 4 bases at J, with 15 bases between the two ends. CDR1 and CDR2 from the germline V gene are LNHNV and YYDKDF (reference sequence). The CDR3 contains 16 residues. The CDR3 sequence: CATSRDMALRGTEAFF. In DNA, the CDR3 is TGTGCCACCAGCAGAGACATGGCCCTCAGGGGCACTGAAGCTTTCTTT.

The chain is built from TRBV25-1 and TRBJ1-1; unclear D gene. Trimming cost V 8 bases and J 7 bases, with 11 bases left between them. This CDR3 has 11 residues. Germline CDR1 is MGHDK and CDR2 is SYGVNS. CDR3 coding DNA: TGTGCCAGCGGCCCGATGAGTGAAGCTTTCTTT. Amino acid sequence: CASGPMSEAFF.

This chain connects TRBV2 to TRBJ2-5; D not certain. The germline V gene encodes CDR1 SNHLY and CDR2 FYNNEI. The V end was cut by 5 bases, the J end by 11 bases, with 9 bases between. This CDR3 contains 10 residues. CDR3 protein: CASSRATQYF. CDR3 in DNA: TGTGCCAGCAGTAGGGCCACACAGTACTTC.

This clone was counted once. The chain employs TRBV27 and TRBJ2-1; tentatively, D is TRBD1 or TRBD2 (6 bases each). V was pared by 5 bases and J by 7 bases, with 18 bases between. The CDR3 runs to 15 residues. Germline CDR1 and CDR2: MNHEY and SMNVEV (reference sequence). This CDR3 is CASSGGLARGNEQFF. The CDR3 DNA reads as TGTGCCAGCAGTGGGGGGCTAGCGAGGGGAAATGAGCAGTTCTTC.

V and J are TRBV30 and TRBJ2-2; D is ambiguous. The CDR3 is 11 residues long. The germline V gene encodes CDR1 GTSNPN and CDR2 SVGIG (reference sequence). Trimming took off 4 bases at V and 4 bases at J, with 4 bases between the two ends. The CDR3 protein is CAWKGTGELFF. The CDR3 bases are TGTGCCTGGAAGGGCACCGGGGAGCTGTTTTTT.

The rearrangement joins TRBV5-1 to TRBJ2-7, with D perhaps TRBD1 or TRBD2 (6 bases each). The CDR3 is 15 residues long. Per germline, CDR1 SGHRS and CDR2 YFSETQ. V lost 2 bases and J lost 7, with 19 bases in between. CDR3 DNA sequence: TGCGCCAGCAGCTTAAGGCCGGCGGAGGGGGTGGAGCAGTACTTC. It is translated as CASSLRPAEGVEQYF.

This sequence joins TRBV5-1 and TRBJ1-5, with 9 bases matching TRBD1. Germline CDR1 reads SGHRS; CDR2 reads YFSETQ. With V trimmed by 0 bases and J by 3 bases, 1 base remained unmatched. This CDR3 has 15 residues. The DNA for the CDR3 is TGCGCCAGCAGCTTGGGGGACAGGGACAATCAGCCCCAGCATTTT. Translation gives CASSLGDRDNQPQHF. The complete variable domain, with remaining parts taken from reference TRBV5-1 and TRBJ1-5, reads KAGVTQTPRYLIKTRGQQVTLSCSPISGHRSVSWYQQTPGQGLQFLFEYFSETQRNKGNFPGRFSGRQFSNSRSEMNVSTLELGDSALYLCASSLGDRDNQPQHFGDGTRLSIL.

The V call is TRBV21-1, the J call TRBJ2-3; the table names TRBD1, a call not compared with the DNA. TRBV21-1 is designated a pseudogene. The CDR3 consists of 15 residues. The CDR3: CASSKPVRATDTQYF. The CDR3 coding sequence is TGTGCCAGCAGCAAACCGGTCAGGGCAACAGATACGCAGTATTTT.

The rearrangement uses TRBV7-8 and TRBJ2-5; D might be TRBD1 or TRBD2, each matching 5 bases. V lost 7 bases and J 2 bases, leaving 17 bases between the germline ends. Germline V gives CDR1 SGHVS, CDR2 FQNEAQ. This CDR3 has 15 amino acids. This chain's CDR3 is CASTRGGGQQETQYF. CDR3 DNA: TGTGCCAGCACCCGAGGAGGCGGACAACAAGAGACCCAGTACTTC. The full variable domain, with the rest looked up from reference TRBV7-8 and TRBJ2-5, is GAGVSQSPRYKVAKRGQDVALRCDPISGHVSLFWYQQALGQGPEFLTYFQNEAQLDKSGLPSDRFFAERPEGSVSTLKIQRTQQEDSAVYLCASTRGGGQQETQYFGPGTRLLVL.

CDR3 nucleotide sequence: TGTGCCATCAGTGCAGGGGGGTCCCCCGGAGAGACCCAGTACTTC. It yields the protein CAISAGGSPGETQYF. J is TRBJ2-5 and V is TRBV10-3; D may be TRBD1 (7 bases). Per germline, CDR1 ENHRY and CDR2 SYGVKD. With 4 bases removed from V and 4 bases from J, the gap between germline ends came to 16 bases. CDR3 length equals 15 residues.

V is TRBV19 and J is TRBJ1-4, with a tentative D call TRBD1 (5 bases). Germline V gene lookup returns CDR1 LNHDA and CDR2 SQIVND (reference sequence). V lost 11 bases, J lost 7 bases, and 14 bases lay in between. This CDR3 region has 12 residues. The CDR3 DNA reads TGTGCCGTACGGGGAACAGGTGAAAAACTGTTTTTT. The encoded protein is CAVRGTGEKLFF. The full variable domain, completed using reference TRBV19 and TRBJ1-4, is DGGITQSPKYLFRKEGQNVTLSCEQNLNHDAMYWYRQDPGQGLRLIYYSQIVNDFQKGDIAEGYSVSREKKESFPLTVTSAQKNPTAFYLCAVRGTGEKLFFGSGTQLSVL.

This clone appeared a few times. V gene TRBV27 combines with J gene TRBJ2-2; 7 nucleotides align to TRBD2. CDR1 and CDR2 (germline): MNHEY, SMNVEV (reference sequence). Germline trimming cut 2 bases from V and 4 bases from J; bases unmatched to any gene: 10. The CDR3 is 17 residues long. The CDR3 loop is CASSLAWSGTGTGELFF. The CDR3 DNA reads TGTGCCAGCAGTTTAGCCTGGAGCGGGACGGGCACCGGGGAGCTGTTTTTT.

V usage is TRBV12-3 or TRBV12-4 and J usage is TRBJ1-6; possibly TRBD1 for D (6 bases). V lost 5 bases and J 9 bases, leaving 11 bases between the germline ends. The CDR3 loop spans 13 amino acids. The CDR3 nucleotides are TGTGCCAGCAGTCCGAACAGGGCTTCACCCCTCCACTTT. Encoded protein: CASSPNRASPLHF.